Below are 11 T cell receptor beta chains sequenced from a single sample in a study of post-analysis software for immune sequencing data. These receptors' antigens are unknown. General observations from the study: TRBV5-6, TRBV5-1 and TRBV20-1 were among roughly 5 TRBV segments more frequent in patients than controls.

Each TCR beta cDNA library carried unique molecular identifiers. TCRdb recomputed calls from the PCR reads with MiXCR, one row per CDR3 protein. The table has 800,000 to 950,000 distinct CDR3 sequences, roughly half seen once. Input material: blood. Receptor source: a girl aged 5-17 years with multiple sclerosis.

This clonotype occurred a few times. The genes are TRBV6-5 and TRBJ2-7, with a possible D match to TRBD2 (5 bases). This CDR3 has 14 residues. V shed 5 bases and J shed 0 bases, with 11 bases lying between them. The germline CDR1 and CDR2 sequences are MNHEY and SVGAGI. For the CDR3, the DNA is TGTGCCAGCAGTGTTTCCGGGAACTCCTACGAGCAGTACTTC. This translates into CASSVSGNSYEQYF.

The chain links TRBV7-9 to TRBJ1-2, with 7 bases matching TRBD1. The germline V gene has CDR1 SEHNR and CDR2 FQNEAQ (reference sequence). CDR3 size: 15 residues. V was pared by 6 bases and J by 0 bases, with 7 bases of the junction left unmatched. CDR3 sequence (DNA): TGTGCCAGCAGTAACCCGGGGACAGCTAACTATGGCTACACCTTC. It specifies CASSNPGTANYGYTF.

This chain connects TRBV5-1 to TRBJ2-7; D perhaps matches TRBD1 (5 bases). V gave up 1 base and J gave up 5 bases, with 16 bases separating them. The CDR3 contains 15 residues. Per the germline V gene, CDR1 is SGHRS and CDR2 is YFSETQ. In DNA form, the CDR3 reads TGCGCCAGCAGCTTGATGACAGCAAATGGAGACGAGCAGTACTTC. Translation: CASSLMTANGDEQYF.

The rearrangement links TRBV20-1 to TRBJ2-7; the match to TRBD2 covers 7 bases. This CDR3 contains 15 residues. CDR1 is DFQATT and CDR2 is SNEGSKA in the germline V gene (reference sequence). With V trimmed by 0 bases and J by 3 bases, 8 bases remained unmatched. The CDR3 DNA follows: TGCAGTGCTAGAGATCTATTGGGGGAGGGCTACGAGCAGTACTTC. Encoded protein: CSARDLLGEGYEQYF.

In the case of this clonotype: Compared with germline, one end of the junction differs, possibly owing to a read error. This chain connects TRBV20-1 to TRBJ1-6; 7 nucleotides match TRBD1. The germline gives CDR1 DFQATT, CDR2 SNEGSKA (reference sequence). The length of the CDR3 is 16 residues. CDR3 sequence: CSAREINRGIGSPRHF. The CDR3 DNA sequence: TGCAGTGCTAGAGAGATTAACAGGGGAATTGGTTCACCCCGCCACTTT.

This clonotype came up a few times. This chain links TRBV6-1 with TRBJ2-7; 10 bases map to TRBD1. J was trimmed by 1 base and V by 8 bases; bases with no gene match: 8. From germline, CDR1 is MNHNS and CDR2 SASEGT. CDR3 length: 15 residues. The CDR3 loop is CASVPGTGVSYEQYF. The CDR3 DNA is TGTGCCAGCGTACCCGGGACAGGGGTATCCTACGAGCAGTACTTC.

This clonotype was observed a handful of times. For the CDR3, the DNA is TGTGCCATCAGTGACGGGCCTCAGCCCCAGCATTTT. Translating it yields CAISDGPQPQHF. The chain combines TRBV10-3 with TRBJ1-5; no definite D call. V was clipped by 3 bases and J by 6 bases, with 6 bases between them. Germline V lookup: CDR1 ENHRY, CDR2 SYGVKD. The CDR3 has 12 residues.

The genes are TRBV10-3 and TRBJ2-5; 15 bases are shared with TRBD2. CDR1 is ENHRY and CDR2 is SYGVKD in the germline V gene. The J segment lost 2 bases and the V segment lost 4 bases, leaving 2 bases of the junction unmatched. This CDR3 is 16 amino acids long. Written as DNA, the CDR3 is TGTGCCATCAGTGGGACTAGCGGGAGGGCTCAAGAGACCCAGTACTTC. Its protein is CAISGTSGRAQETQYF.

This clonotype showed up just a few times. The genes are TRBV4-1 and TRBJ2-6, with D maybe TRBD1 (5 bases). This CDR3 is 16 amino acids long. Germline V gene data show CDR1 as MGHRA and CDR2 as YSYEKL. Trimming took 3 bases from V and 3 from J, leaving 12 bases between them. The CDR3 DNA follows: TGCGCCAGCAGCCAGATCCAGGGTGGTGGGGCCAACGTCCTGACTTTC. This gives the protein CASSQIQGGGANVLTF.

The table lists this clonotype with a few counts. CDR3 sequence reads: CASSLGQVPYEQYF. The CDR3 DNA follows: TGCGCCAGCAGCTTGGGACAGGTACCCTACGAGCAGTACTTC. This sequence joins TRBV5-1 and TRBJ2-7; possible D gene TRBD1, 6 bases. Deletions cut 0 bases from V and 2 bases from J, with 9 bases between. Germline loops: CDR1 SGHRS, CDR2 YFSETQ. The CDR3 runs to 14 residues.

This chain joins TRBV5-1 and TRBJ2-7; D possibly corresponds to TRBD2 (5 bases). The CDR3 extends over 15 amino acids. From germline, CDR1 is SGHRS and CDR2 YFSETQ. The V gene lost 0 bases and the J gene lost 7 bases, with 17 bases spanning the gap. The CDR3 DNA reads as TGCGCCAGCAGCTTGGCGAGGAGGAATGACAAAGAGCAGTACTTC. Its protein product is CASSLARRNDKEQYF.